Below are 29 T cell receptor beta chains sequenced from a single sample in a study of PD-1 blockade in classical Hodgkin lymphoma. All the patients suffered relapse after autologous stem cell transplantation, and brentuximab vedotin exposure differed. This table comes from immunoSEQ multiplex PCR, and its TCRdb copy is limited to in-frame clones, with some not included. The sample has roughly 15,000 clones; 65% are singletons. Source: peripheral blood mononuclear cells (PBMCs), taken before the second cycle of nivolumab. These receptors all come from a human donor with classical Hodgkin lymphoma.

The genes are TRBV7-6 and TRBJ2-7; 7 bases line up with TRBD2. Looked up from germline, CDR1 is SGHVS and CDR2 is FNYEAQ. The CDR3 runs 14 residues. The V gene end was trimmed by 1 base and the J gene end by 2 bases; junction bases not matched to a gene: 2. The CDR3 sequence is CASSLGGLAYEQYF. The CDR3 nucleotides are TGTGCCAGCAGCTTAGGCGGACTAGCCTACGAGCAGTACTTC.

By sample share, this clone is medium-sized. V gene TRBV6-1 combines with J gene TRBJ2-7, with 10 bases aligning to TRBD2. The CDR3 is 16 amino acids. The ends lost 0 bases at V and 3 bases at J; junction bases unmatched: 5. CDR1 and CDR2 from the germline V gene are MNHNS and SASEGT. The CDR3 DNA reads as TGTGCCAGCAGTGAAGCGTATGCTAGCGGGAGCTACGAGCAGTACTTC. This gives the protein CASSEAYASGSYEQYF.

This clone qualifies as medium-sized. V usage is TRBV2 and J usage is TRBJ2-2, with unresolved D. The CDR3 sequence is 15 residues long. V was cut by 7 bases and J by 3 bases, with 15 bases left in between. The germline V gene encodes CDR1 SNHLY and CDR2 FYNNEI. CDR3 sequence reads: CASTVNPQDTGELFF. The CDR3, as DNA: TGTGCCAGCACAGTCAACCCCCAGGACACCGGGGAGCTGTTTTTT.

Sample share makes this clone medium-sized. This sequence joins TRBV9 and TRBJ2-1; no clear D gene. Germline V CDR1 and CDR2: SGDLS, YYNGEE. The V gene lost 0 bases and the J gene lost 4 bases, with 11 bases spanning the gap. The CDR3 has 15 amino acids. CDR3 bases: TGTGCCAGCAGCGTAGCTATAGAAGGTTACAATGAGCAGTTCTTC. It specifies CASSVAIEGYNEQFF. The full variable domain, rest sourced from reference TRBV9 and TRBJ2-1, is DSGVTQTPKHLITATGQRVTLRCSPRSGDLSVYWYQQSLDQGLQFLIQYYNGEERAKGNILERFSAQQFPDLHSELNLSSLELGDSALYFCASSVAIEGYNEQFFGPGTRLTVL.

J is TRBJ2-1 and V is TRBV6-1; the D call may be TRBD1 or TRBD2 (5 bases each). Germline CDR1 and CDR2: MNHNS and SASEGT. The CDR3 is 14 amino acids. Trimming removed 1 base at V and 10 bases at J, with 14 bases between. The CDR3 protein is CASSEEWQGVEQFF. The CDR3, as DNA: TGTGCCAGCAGTGAAGAGTGGCAGGGAGTGGAGCAGTTCTTC.

This chain joins TRBV5-6 and TRBJ2-1; perhaps TRBD1 as D (5 bases). The CDR3 is 14 residues long. V was clipped by 7 bases and J by 0 bases, with 11 bases between them. The germline V gene has CDR1 SGHDT and CDR2 YYEEEE. CDR3 residues: CASLPGNSYNEQFF. CDR3 sequence (DNA): TGTGCCAGCCTTCCAGGGAACTCCTACAATGAGCAGTTCTTC.

The chain joins TRBV7-9 to TRBJ2-1; D not certain. The V gene lost 2 bases and the J gene lost 6 bases, with 2 bases spanning the gap. Germline loops: CDR1 SEHNR, CDR2 FQNEAQ (reference sequence). The CDR3 runs to 11 residues. CDR3 DNA sequence: TGTGCCAGCAGCTTATTCAATGAGCAGTTCTTC. The encoded protein is CASSLFNEQFF.

V usage is TRBV6-6 and J usage is TRBJ2-7, with 7 bases that match TRBD2. The germline CDR1 and CDR2 sequences are MNHNY and SVGAGI (reference sequence). This CDR3 has 16 residues. V was pared by 2 bases and J by 4 bases, with 11 bases of the junction left unmatched. CDR3 DNA: TGTGCCAGCAGTTACCTCCTCGGGGGGTTTGAGTACGAGCAGTACTTC. Its translation: CASSYLLGGFEYEQYF.

Concerning this clone itself: This may arise from a read error, as a much more abundant clone is one base away. The rearrangement joins TRBV7-6 to TRBJ2-3; the D gene could be TRBD1 or TRBD2 (5 bases each). Germline CDR1 SGHVS, CDR2 FNYEAQ. The CDR3 loop spans 15 amino acids. Trimming removed 4 bases from V and 4 bases from J, with 15 bases in between. CDR3 sequence (DNA): TGTGCCAGCAGCTCAATGGGGGAGTTCCCAGATACGCAGTATTTT. This sequence encodes CASSSMGEFPDTQYF.

This clone came up a few times. V usage is TRBV19 and J usage is TRBJ1-2; the match to TRBD1 covers 8 bases. The CDR3 runs to 13 residues. V gave up 10 bases and J gave up 8 bases; unmatched junction bases: 12. The V gene's germline CDR1 is LNHDA and CDR2 SQIVND (reference sequence). Here the CDR3 reads CATIGGRGPGYTF. The CDR3 DNA reads TGTGCCACCATTGGGGGCAGGGGGCCCGGCTACACCTTC. Full variable domain (missing parts from reference TRBV19 and TRBJ1-2): DGGITQSPKYLFRKEGQNVTLSCEQNLNHDAMYWYRQDPGQGLRLIYYSQIVNDFQKGDIAEGYSVSREKKESFPLTVTSAQKNPTAFYLCATIGGRGPGYTFGSGTRLTVV.

This clone has more than one count but fewer than ten. The chain has TRBV6-1 and TRBJ2-5, with 9 bases that match TRBD1. Germline V gene sequence: CDR1 MNHNS, CDR2 SASEGT. V dropped 1 base and J dropped 0; count of bases not matched to a gene: 0. CDR3 size: 15 residues. CDR3: CASSEGDRDQETQYF. Here the CDR3 DNA reads TGTGCCAGCAGTGAAGGGGACAGGGACCAAGAGACCCAGTACTTC.

This clone was observed a handful of times. This chain joins TRBV19 and TRBJ2-7; D might be TRBD1 (6 bases). This CDR3 has 13 amino acids. V was shortened by 5 bases and J by 8 bases, with 16 bases between the two germline ends. Germline lookup yields CDR1 LNHDA and CDR2 SQIVND (reference sequence). CDR3 sequence reads: CASSYQQQGKQYF. CDR3 DNA: TGTGCCAGTAGTTACCAACAACAGGGCAAGCAGTACTTC.

This clone was seen more than once but under ten times. The chain combines TRBV19 with TRBJ2-7, with 8 bases aligning to TRBD1. Germline V lookup: CDR1 LNHDA, CDR2 SQIVND (reference sequence). V dropped 6 bases and J dropped 2; count of bases not matched to a gene: 6. The CDR3 is 14 amino acids. CDR3 sequence (DNA): TGTGCCAGTAGCCCGACAGGGGAACCCTACGAGCAGTACTTC. Its translation: CASSPTGEPYEQYF.

The chain carries TRBV19 and TRBJ2-1, with D hard to call. This CDR3 comprises 12 residues. Per germline, CDR1 LNHDA and CDR2 SQIVND (reference sequence). The V end lost 1 base, the J end lost 7 bases, and 5 bases lay between the germline ends. The CDR3 coding sequence is TGTGCCAGTAGTATAGGTGAGAATGAGCAGTTCTTC. Encoded protein: CASSIGENEQFF.

V is TRBV19 and J is TRBJ2-3, with D unclear. The CDR3 has 15 residues. V lost 3 bases, J lost 0 bases, and 10 bases lay in between. Germline V CDR1 and CDR2: LNHDA, SQIVND (reference sequence). The CDR3 DNA sequence: TGTGCCAGTAGTATGGAAGCGCTTAGCACAGATACGCAGTATTTT. Translated, it gives CASSMEALSTDTQYF.

This clone came up a few times. The junction does not match germline at one end; this may be a read error. V gene TRBV7-7 combines with J gene TRBJ2-7; 7 positions match TRBD1. CDR3 size: 14 residues. Germline V gene sequence: CDR1 SSHAT, CDR2 FNYEAQ (reference sequence). CDR3 residues: CASSVGQSSYEQYF. CDR3 sequence (DNA): TGTGCTAGCAGCGTGGGACAGAGCTCCTACGAGCAGTACTTC.

In its sample, this clone was seen a few times. The CDR3 region is CSVERSGATNEKLFF. Here the CDR3 DNA reads TGCAGCGTTGAAAGGTCAGGAGCAACTAATGAAAAACTGTTTTTT. The rearrangement links TRBV29-1 to TRBJ1-4, with D hard to call. The CDR3 consists of 15 residues. Between the trimmed V and J ends, which lost 2 bases and 0 bases, there was a span of 10 bases. Per the germline V gene, CDR1 is SQVTM and CDR2 is ANQGSEA.

This rearrangement joins TRBV18 to TRBJ1-5; 8 bases agree with TRBD1. The V and J ends lost 2 bases and 6 bases, in that order; junction bases with no gene match: 6. The CDR3 covers 15 residues. Germline V gives CDR1 KGHSH, CDR2 LQKENI. CDR3 residues: CASSPGQGSGQPQHF. CDR3 coding DNA: TGTGCCAGCTCACCAGGACAGGGATCGGGTCAGCCCCAGCATTTT.

V and J are TRBV6-5 and TRBJ2-1, with a weak D call TRBD2 (6 bases). CDR1 and CDR2 (germline): MNHEY, SVGAGI. This CDR3 has 15 amino acids. V lost 2 bases to trimming and J lost 4 bases, with 12 bases between them. The DNA of the CDR3 is TGTGCCAGCAGTTACCGGTCGGGAGCTTACAATGAGCAGTTCTTC. This encodes CASSYRSGAYNEQFF.

The V and J genes are TRBV29-1 and TRBJ2-7, with D maybe TRBD2 (6 bases). The CDR3 is 15 amino acids. V was clipped by 3 bases and J by 7 bases, with 22 bases between them. The germline V gene has CDR1 SQVTM and CDR2 ANQGSEA. The CDR3 loop reads CSVDPHGRPGEEQYF. DNA of the CDR3: TGCAGCGTTGACCCTCATGGGAGGCCGGGGGAAGAGCAGTACTTC.

This clone was seen once. The gene calls are TRBV6-6 and TRBJ1-6; tentatively, D is TRBD1 (6 bases). Trimming removed 5 bases from V and 6 bases from J, with 8 bases in between. The CDR3 spans 13 residues. Germline lookup yields CDR1 MNHNY and CDR2 SVGAGI (reference sequence). CDR3 residues: CASSQGLNSPLHF. The CDR3 region has the DNA TGTGCCAGCAGTCAGGGGCTTAATTCACCCCTCCACTTT.

The V gene is TRBV7-3, the J gene TRBJ2-1; 11 bases align to TRBD1. This CDR3 contains 15 residues. Unmatched junction bases numbered 3, after V lost 5 bases and J lost 3 bases. CDR1 is SGHTA, CDR2 FQGTGA, per germline. The CDR3 loop is CASSPGQGVYNEQFF. CDR3 nucleotide sequence: TGTGCCAGCAGCCCGGGACAGGGGGTCTACAATGAGCAGTTCTTC. The full variable domain, completed using reference TRBV7-3 and TRBJ2-1, is GAGVSQTPSNKVTEKGKYVELRCDPISGHTALYWYRQSLGQGPEFLIYFQGTGAADDSGLPNDRFFAVRPEGSVSTLKIQRTERGDSAVYLCASSPGQGVYNEQFFGPGTRLTVL.

This chain joins TRBV27 and TRBJ2-3; D perhaps matches TRBD1 (5 bases). V shed 7 bases and J shed 9 bases, with 20 bases lying between them. Germline V gives CDR1 MNHEY, CDR2 SMNVEV (reference sequence). The CDR3 is 14 residues long. CDR3 sequence: CASKSTVILSTQYF. The CDR3 DNA sequence: TGTGCCAGCAAATCGACAGTTATCCTTAGCACGCAGTATTTT.

In its sample, this clone is medium-sized. DNA for the CDR3: TGTGCCAGCAGCTGGGCTGGGGGGGAGCAGTTCTTC. Its translation is CASSWAGGEQFF. V usage is TRBV7-6 and J usage is TRBJ2-1; tentatively, D is TRBD2 (6 bases). Germline CDR1 and CDR2: SGHVS and FNYEAQ. The CDR3 spans 12 residues. V gave up 4 bases and J gave up 10 bases, with 11 bases separating them.

This chain links TRBV20-1 with TRBJ2-1; D ambiguous. Trimming left V 6 bases short and J 5 bases short, with 5 bases between. The CDR3 totals 10 residues. CDR1 is DFQATT, CDR2 SNEGSKA, per germline (reference sequence). CDR3 protein: CSALDNEQFF. As DNA, the CDR3 is TGCAGTGCGTTAGACAATGAGCAGTTCTTC.

This clone was detected only a few times. The chain carries TRBV7-9 and TRBJ2-5; no clear D gene. V lost 1 base to trimming and J lost 2 bases, with 8 bases between them. There are 14 residues in the CDR3. CDR1 SEHNR and CDR2 FQNEAQ come from the germline V gene (reference sequence). The CDR3 reads CASSLVPKQETQYF. The CDR3 coding sequence is TGTGCCAGCAGCTTAGTCCCCAAACAAGAGACCCAGTACTTC.

This chain joins TRBV5-6 and TRBJ2-3; tentatively, D is TRBD2 (5 bases). The CDR3 totals 15 residues. Trimming shortened V by 0 bases and J by 9 bases, and 17 bases separated the two germline ends. The germline V gene has CDR1 SGHDT and CDR2 YYEEEE. CDR3 protein: CASSLVAGRLVTQYF. The DNA for the CDR3 is TGTGCCAGCAGCTTGGTGGCGGGCCGGCTGGTCACGCAGTATTTT.

This chain links TRBV5-4 with TRBJ2-5, with TRBD2 as a possible D gene (5 bases). The CDR3 length is 16 residues. Germline CDR1 reads SGHNT; CDR2 reads YYREEE (reference sequence). The V and J ends lost 7 bases and 3 bases respectively, with 22 bases between them. The CDR3 DNA reads as TGTGCCAGCGGCTCGCGGGCAACCTCGCTCAAAGAGACCCAGTACTTC. Its translation: CASGSRATSLKETQYF. Full variable domain (rest looked up from reference TRBV5-4 and TRBJ2-5): ETGVTQSPTHLIKTRGQQVTLRCSSQSGHNTVSWYQQALGQGPQFIFQYYREEENGRGNFPPRFSGLQFPNYSSELNVNALELDDSALYLCASGSRATSLKETQYFGPGTRLLVL.

This clone was counted between two and nine times. This chain links TRBV7-9 with TRBJ1-1; no definite D call. The CDR3 consists of 12 residues. Germline V lookup: CDR1 SEHNR, CDR2 FQNEAQ (reference sequence). The ends were cut back, 5 bases at V and 1 base at J, with 5 bases in the middle. The CDR3 loop reads CASSTANTEAFF. In DNA form, the CDR3 reads TGTGCCAGCAGCACCGCGAACACTGAAGCTTTCTTT.